The 7 T cell receptor beta chains in this list originate from one sample, sequenced in a study of blood T cell repertoires in COVID-19. Repertoires were generated with immunoSEQ multiplex PCR, while TCRdb's copy carries only in-frame clones and drops some. The sample yields fewer than 500,000 clones, 85% to 90% seen once. The sequencing sample was made of PBMCs or T cells enriched from blood (not recorded which). The receptor set was obtained from a woman aged 30 to 39 with acute COVID-19.

This CDR3 is CASSQVGGQGGNEQFF. The CDR3 DNA follows: TGTGCCAGCAGCCAAGTGGGGGGACAGGGTGGGAATGAGCAGTTCTTC. This sequence joins TRBV3-1 (or the pseudogene TRBV3-2) and TRBJ2-1; TRBD1 matches at 9 bases. CDR1 and CDR2 (germline): LGHDT, YNNKEL (reference sequence). Trimming removed 1 base from V and 7 bases from J; junction bases left unmatched: 8. The CDR3 totals 16 residues.

The gene calls are TRBV7-2 and TRBJ2-1; 8 bases map to TRBD2. Germline V gene lookup returns CDR1 SGHTA and CDR2 FQGNSA. Germline trimming cut 3 bases from V and 8 bases from J; bases unmatched to any gene: 6. The CDR3 length is 14 residues. Here the CDR3 DNA reads TGTGCCAGCAGCTTTACGGGGGGGCCGGATGAGCAGTTCTTC. Translation gives CASSFTGGPDEQFF.

This chain connects TRBV30 to TRBJ1-2; D perhaps matches TRBD1 (5 bases). V lost 3 bases and J 4 bases, leaving 15 bases between the germline ends. CDR1 and CDR2 from the germline V gene are GTSNPN and SVGIG (reference sequence). The CDR3 extends over 14 amino acids. The CDR3 is CAWSDGEDTYGYTF. CDR3 sequence (DNA): TGTGCCTGGAGCGATGGCGAGGACACCTATGGCTACACCTTC.

The chain combines TRBV5-5 with TRBJ1-5, with 7 positions matching TRBD1. Trimming cost V 0 bases and J 3 bases; bases outside gene matches: 3. The CDR3 covers 15 residues. Germline lookup yields CDR1 SGHKS and CDR2 YYEKEE (reference sequence). CDR3 region: CASSLGDSTNQPQHF. Written as DNA, the CDR3 is TGTGCCAGCAGCTTGGGGGACAGTACCAATCAGCCCCAGCATTTT. Supplemented by reference TRBV5-5 and TRBJ1-5, the full variable domain reads DAGVTQSPTHLIKTRGQQVTLRCSPISGHKSVSWYQQVLGQGPQFIFQYYEKEERGRGNFPDRFSARQFPNYSSELNVNALLLGDSALYLCASSLGDSTNQPQHFGDGTRLSIL.

The rearrangement links TRBV5-1 to TRBJ1-4; D gene uncertain. With 4 bases removed from V and 0 bases from J, the gap between germline ends came to 10 bases. The germline V gene has CDR1 SGHRS and CDR2 YFSETQ. The CDR3 extends over 15 amino acids. CDR3 sequence (DNA): TGCGCCAGCAGCCCCATCGGGACAACTAATGAAAAACTGTTTTTT. Protein product: CASSPIGTTNEKLFF.

There are a few counts of this clone. The chain has TRBV9 and TRBJ2-5, with TRBD1 matching 10 bases. CDR1 SGDLS and CDR2 YYNGEE come from the germline V gene. The V segment lost 1 base and the J segment 5 bases; nucleotides outside the gene matches: 5. This CDR3 contains 15 residues. CDR3 nucleotide sequence: TGTGCCAGCAGCGTAAGAGGGACAGGGGAGGAGACCCAGTACTTC. Protein product: CASSVRGTGEETQYF.

Only one count was recorded for this clone. The chain recombines TRBV19 with TRBJ1-5, with TRBD1 identical over 7 bases. This CDR3 spans 13 amino acids. V lost 6 bases to trimming and J lost 3 bases; unmatched junction nucleotides: 2. Looked up from germline, CDR1 is LNHDA and CDR2 is SQIVND (reference sequence). The DNA for the CDR3 is TGTGCCAGTAGGGACAGGAACAATCAGCCCCAGCATTTT. It codes for CASRDRNNQPQHF.